This T cell receptor beta chain originates from a study of human T cells and chemical hapten exposure. Germline CDR1 SGHRS, CDR2 YFSETQ. This CDR3 contains 14 residues. V was trimmed by 1 base and J by 6 bases, leaving 10 bases between them. Time point reported: patch test 2, 6 weeks after DPC sensitization. Treatment defined: therapeutic diphenylcyclopropenone sensitization with weekly scalp DPC. TCRdb reanalysed the RACE reads using MiXCR and keeps one entry per CDR3 protein. The top ten hold about 3.5% of the sample, which has around 69,000 distinct CDR3 sequences, 8.5% seen once. The V gene is TRBV5-1, the J gene TRBJ2-2, with D possibly matching TRBD1 (5 bases). This clonotype was obtained from a woman aged 50 to 60 with alopecia areata. Some clones in this sample may be carry-over from other donors' samples. The input for sequencing was whole blood, taken in connection with sensitization to the hapten diphenylcyclopropenone (DPC). CDR3 protein: CASSLIGAPGELFF. The CDR3 DNA is TGCGCCAGCAGCTTGATTGGGGCCCCCGGGGAGCTGTTTTTT.